This TCR beta chain is from a study of blood T cell repertoires in COVID-19. Overall study context: Samples taken during acute and convalescent COVID-19 were collected in the United States, Italy and Spain. Nucleic acid was either cDNA or gDNA, and it came from T cells, B-cell-depleted T cells, or PBMCs.

Across under 25 US areas, participants ranged in age from about 18 to 90 years. Grouping used clinical history reported by participants in a survey and questionnaire. V lost 6 bases, J lost 5 bases, and 11 bases lay in between. CDR3 length equals 13 residues. Germline values: CDR1 ENHRY, CDR2 SYGVKD. The repertoire was sequenced with immunoSEQ multiplex PCR; TCRdb's copy has only in-frame clones and lacks some. The sample consists of fewer than 350,000 clones, about nine tenths of them appearing once. The rearrangement joins TRBV10-3 to TRBJ1-5; possible D gene TRBD1, 6 bases. The sample was PBMCs or T cells enriched from blood (not recorded which). The TCR was taken from a woman aged 40 to 49 with acute COVID-19. This CDR3 reads CAISGTKDQPQHF. In nucleotides, the CDR3 is TGTGCCATCAGCGGGACAAAGGATCAGCCCCAGCATTTT.